This T cell receptor (beta chain) was recorded in a study of control samples from healthy donors and cancer patients. Only in-frame clones appear in the TCRdb table, and some are missing; sequencing was by immunoSEQ multiplex PCR. The repertoire holds about 60,000 clones, with 85% as singletons. Looked up from germline, CDR1 is SEHNR and CDR2 is FQNEAQ (reference sequence). Between the trimmed V and J ends, which lost 1 base and 0 bases, there was a span of 8 bases. The CDR3 has 15 residues. The TCR was taken from a man aged 40-50 years in good health. V and J are TRBV7-9 and TRBJ2-3; a possible D gene is TRBD2 (5 bases). Source material: blood. CDR3 sequence: CASSLVAQSTDTQYF. In nucleotides, the CDR3 is TGTGCCAGCAGCTTAGTAGCGCAAAGCACAGATACGCAGTATTTT. The whole variable domain, filled in from reference TRBV7-9 and TRBJ2-3, reads DTGVSQNPRHKITKRGQNVTFRCDPISEHNRLYWYRQTLGQGPEFLTYFQNEAQLEKSRLLSDRFSAERPKGSFSTLEIQRTEQGDSAMYLCASSLVAQSTDTQYFGPGTRLTVL.